The 18 T cell receptor beta chains presented below share a single source sample, sequenced in a study of T cell responses to AZD1222 COVID-19 vaccine. The method was immunoSEQ multiplex PCR; TCRdb's version includes in-frame clones alone and lacks a portion of them. This repertoire shows approximately 88,000 clones, less than 95% found once; its top ten account for about 5.4%. The sample was peripheral blood, taken 28 days after the second AZD1222 dose. These receptor sequences come from an adult who received the AZD1222 COVID-19 vaccine.

The chain couples TRBV14 to TRBJ1-3; D is unclear. The germline CDR1 and CDR2 sequences are SGHDN and FVKESK. There are 15 residues in the CDR3. Trimming pared 2 bases from V and 2 bases from J, leaving 10 bases between. CDR3 sequence (DNA): TGTGCCAGCAGCCAAACGGCACCCACTGGAAACACCATATATTTT. Translating gives CASSQTAPTGNTIYF.

The chain employs TRBV5-1 and TRBJ1-2, with TRBD1 matching 9 bases. The CDR3 has 15 amino acids. With 4 bases clipped from V and 10 bases from J, the junction kept 14 bases outside the gene matches. CDR1 is SGHRS, CDR2 YFSETQ, per germline. The CDR3 nucleotides read TGCGCCAGCAGCCACGACGGGGGACAGGGCAAGGACTACACCTTC. It yields the protein CASSHDGGQGKDYTF.

The chain carries TRBV20-1 and TRBJ1-1; 7 bases match TRBD1. J lost 4 bases, V lost 4 bases, and 0 bases had no gene match. Germline V gene data show CDR1 as DFQATT and CDR2 as SNEGSKA (reference sequence). The CDR3 runs 11 residues. For the CDR3, the DNA is TGCAGTGCTACAGGGGGCACTGAAGCTTTCTTT. Amino acids: CSATGGTEAFF.

The gene calls are TRBV7-9 and TRBJ1-1; D uncertain. Per the germline V gene, CDR1 is SEHNR and CDR2 is FQNEAQ (reference sequence). The CDR3 is 15 amino acids. Trimming cost V 5 bases and J 4 bases, with 17 bases left between them. The CDR3 spells CASSPDGRGGTEAFF. CDR3 coding DNA: TGTGCCAGCAGCCCGGACGGGAGAGGAGGCACTGAAGCTTTCTTT.

In its sample, this clone was seen a few times. J is TRBJ2-1 and V is TRBV5-1; D remains unclear. The V gene's germline CDR1 is SGHRS and CDR2 YFSETQ. The ends were cut back, 0 bases at V and 5 bases at J, with 6 bases in the middle. The CDR3 length is 13 residues. This CDR3 is CASSLGTNNEQFF. Written as DNA, the CDR3 is TGCGCCAGCAGCTTGGGGACGAACAATGAGCAGTTCTTC.

The rearrangement links TRBV18 to TRBJ1-4, with 7 bases fitting TRBD1. This CDR3 has 17 amino acids. CDR1 is KGHSH, CDR2 LQKENI, per germline. J was trimmed by 0 bases and V by 4 bases; bases with no gene match: 8. CDR3 residues: CASSHDRVGATNEKLFF. DNA for the CDR3: TGTGCCAGCTCACACGACAGGGTTGGAGCAACTAATGAAAAACTGTTTTTT.

This clone was seen more than once but under ten times. The rearrangement links TRBV5-6 to TRBJ1-2; D possibly corresponds to TRBD1 (5 bases). CDR1 is SGHDT and CDR2 is YYEEEE in the germline V gene. The V end lost 0 bases, the J end lost 3 bases, and 6 bases lay between the germline ends. The CDR3 loop spans 13 amino acids. This CDR3 is CASSLGGYYGYTF. The CDR3 DNA sequence: TGTGCCAGCAGCTTGGGGGGGTACTATGGCTACACCTTC.

The V and J genes are TRBV19 and TRBJ1-2; D remains ambiguous. Germline CDR1 reads LNHDA; CDR2 reads SQIVND (reference sequence). The V end lost 10 bases, the J end lost 0 bases, and 12 bases lay between the germline ends. CDR3 length: 13 amino acids. The CDR3 protein is CATSWAANYGYTF. The CDR3, as DNA: TGTGCCACCTCCTGGGCGGCTAACTATGGCTACACCTTC.

The chain uses TRBV5-8 and TRBJ2-3; tentative D call: TRBD1 (5 bases). Per the germline V gene, CDR1 is SGHTS and CDR2 is YDEGEE. The CDR3 has 15 residues. Between the trimmed V and J ends, which lost 0 bases and 0 bases, there was a span of 8 bases. This CDR3 is CASSLGQHSTDTQYF. CDR3 nucleotide sequence: TGTGCCAGCAGCTTGGGACAGCATAGCACAGATACGCAGTATTTT.

The CDR3 DNA is TGTGCCAGCATGGACAGGTCGAACACTGAAGCTTTCTTT. Amino acid sequence: CASMDRSNTEAFF. J is TRBJ1-1 and V is TRBV6-1, with 7 bases matching TRBD1. Germline V gene lookup returns CDR1 MNHNS and CDR2 SASEGT. This CDR3 has 13 residues. Losses at the gene ends were 7 bases for V and 1 base for J; bases not matched to a gene: 3.

The chain has TRBV6-2 or TRBV6-3 and TRBJ2-7; D call uncertain. The germline CDR1 and CDR2 sequences are MNHEY and SVGEGT. Deletions cut 2 bases from V and 3 bases from J, with 11 bases between. The CDR3 sequence is 14 residues long. The CDR3 loop is CASSYGRTIYEQYF. CDR3 sequence (DNA): TGTGCCAGCAGTTACGGTCGAACTATCTACGAGCAGTACTTC.

V usage is TRBV3-1 (or the pseudogene TRBV3-2) and J usage is TRBJ1-5; D call uncertain. Germline V lookup: CDR1 LGHDT, CDR2 YNNKEL (reference sequence). CDR3 length equals 13 residues. With 0 bases removed from V and 7 bases from J, the gap between germline ends came to 7 bases. The chain's CDR3 is CASSQDGQQPQHF. The CDR3 DNA follows: TGTGCCAGCAGCCAAGATGGGCAACAGCCCCAGCATTTT.

The chain recombines TRBV18 with TRBJ1-1; D unclear. The CDR3 extends over 13 amino acids. The germline V gene has CDR1 KGHSH and CDR2 LQKENI. The ends were cut back, 6 bases at V and 5 bases at J, with 13 bases in the middle. In DNA, the CDR3 is TGTGCCAGCTCCCAAAACCATCAGACTGAAGCTTTCTTT. Translating it yields CASSQNHQTEAFF.

Here the CDR3 DNA reads TGTGCCAGCAGCCCCTATGGGGGAGAGGACGAGCAGTACTTC. This translates into CASSPYGGEDEQYF. The chain links TRBV7-2 to TRBJ2-7, with D perhaps being TRBD1 or TRBD2 (5 bases each). In germline, CDR1 is SGHTA, CDR2 FQGNSA. Trimming pared 5 bases from V and 5 bases from J, leaving 16 bases between. This CDR3 region has 14 residues.

This sequence joins TRBV19 and TRBJ1-2, with D possibly TRBD1 on 6 matching bases. The length of the CDR3 is 13 residues. V lost 7 bases, J lost 4 bases, and 13 bases lay in between. Germline assignment: CDR1 LNHDA and CDR2 SQIVND (reference sequence). CDR3: CASTPQGSYGYTF. As DNA, the CDR3 is TGTGCCAGTACCCCTCAGGGGAGCTATGGCTACACCTTC.

V gene TRBV19 combines with J gene TRBJ1-2, with D uncertain. V was pared by 3 bases and J by 2 bases, with 25 bases between. Germline V CDR1 and CDR2: LNHDA, SQIVND (reference sequence). CDR3 length equals 19 residues. The CDR3 loop reads CASSILRAENLAYNYGYTF. CDR3 sequence (DNA): TGTGCCAGTAGTATCCTTCGGGCAGAGAATCTGGCGTACAACTATGGCTACACCTTC.

This clone was counted once. The chain uses TRBV11-3 and TRBJ2-3; no firm D call. The CDR3 contains 13 residues. CDR1 SGHNT and CDR2 YENEEA come from the germline V gene. Trimming left V 5 bases short and J 2 bases short, with 8 bases between. The chain's CDR3 is CASSMTFTDTQYF. CDR3 coding DNA: TGTGCCAGCAGCATGACATTCACAGATACGCAGTATTTT.

The V call is TRBV6-1, the J call TRBJ2-2; D might be TRBD2 (6 bases). V was shortened by 6 bases and J by 9 bases, with 11 bases between the two germline ends. CDR1 and CDR2 (germline): MNHNS, SASEGT. The CDR3 consists of 12 residues. The DNA of the CDR3 is TGTGCCAGCAGCCCGGAGGGCAGGGAGCTGTTTTTT. Amino acids: CASSPEGRELFF.